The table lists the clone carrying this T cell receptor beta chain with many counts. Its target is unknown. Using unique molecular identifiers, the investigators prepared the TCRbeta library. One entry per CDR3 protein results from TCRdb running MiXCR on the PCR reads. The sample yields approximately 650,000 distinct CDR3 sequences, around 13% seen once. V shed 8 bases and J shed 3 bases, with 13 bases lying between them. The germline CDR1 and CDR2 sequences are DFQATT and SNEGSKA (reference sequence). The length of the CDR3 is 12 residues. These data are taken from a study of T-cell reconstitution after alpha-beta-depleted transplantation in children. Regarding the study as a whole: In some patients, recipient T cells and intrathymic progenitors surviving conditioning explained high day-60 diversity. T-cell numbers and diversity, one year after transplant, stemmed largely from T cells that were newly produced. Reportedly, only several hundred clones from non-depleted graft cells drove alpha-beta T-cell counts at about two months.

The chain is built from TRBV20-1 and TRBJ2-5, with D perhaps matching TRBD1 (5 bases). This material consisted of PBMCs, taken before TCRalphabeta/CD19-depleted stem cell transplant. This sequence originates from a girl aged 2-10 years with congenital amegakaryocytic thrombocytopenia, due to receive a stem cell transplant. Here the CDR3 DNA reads TGCAGTCCAAGGGGCAGGGAAGAGACCCAGTACTTC. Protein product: CSPRGREETQYF.